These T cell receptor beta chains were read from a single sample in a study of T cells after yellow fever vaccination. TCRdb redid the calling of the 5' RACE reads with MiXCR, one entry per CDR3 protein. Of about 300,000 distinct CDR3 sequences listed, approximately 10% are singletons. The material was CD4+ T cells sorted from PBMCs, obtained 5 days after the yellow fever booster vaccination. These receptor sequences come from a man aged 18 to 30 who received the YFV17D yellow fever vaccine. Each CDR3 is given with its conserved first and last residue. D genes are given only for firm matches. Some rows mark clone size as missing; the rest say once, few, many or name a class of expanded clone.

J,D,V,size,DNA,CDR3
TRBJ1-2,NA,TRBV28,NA,TGTGCCAGCAGTTTCCAATTCTATGGCTACACCTTC,CASSFQFYGYTF
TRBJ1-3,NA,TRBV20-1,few,TGCAGTGCTCGAGCGGTATACGGAAACACCATATATTTT,CSARAVYGNTIYF
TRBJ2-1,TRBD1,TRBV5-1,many,TGCGCCAGCAGCTTGGACAGGGGATCGGAGTTCTTC,CASSLDRGSEFF
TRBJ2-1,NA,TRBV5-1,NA,TGCGCCAGCAGCGGGGCGCAGGGGGGGATCCTTGATGAGCAGTTCTTC,CASSGAQGGILDEQFF
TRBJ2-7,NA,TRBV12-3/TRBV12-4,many,TGTGCCAGCAGTTACCTAGTTGGCGAGCAGTACTTC,CASSYLVGEQYF
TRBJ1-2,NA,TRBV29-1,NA,TGCAGCGTTGCTCCCAGGAGGTACTATGGCTACACCTTC,CSVAPRRYYGYTF
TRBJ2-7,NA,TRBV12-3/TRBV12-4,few,TGTGCCAGCAGTTTATGGCAGGGAAGTGACGAGCAGTACTTC,CASSLWQGSDEQYF
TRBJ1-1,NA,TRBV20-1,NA,TGCAGTGCTCGCGATAGGCGTGGGAACACTGAAGCTTTCTTT,CSARDRRGNTEAFF
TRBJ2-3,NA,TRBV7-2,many,TGTGCCAGCAGCGGAGGCGGGACAGTTATAGATACGCAGTATTTT,CASSGGGTVIDTQYF
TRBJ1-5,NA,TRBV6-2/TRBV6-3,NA,TGTGCCAGCAGTACGCCGCGCGGGGGGAATCAGCCCCAGCATTTT,CASSTPRGGNQPQHF
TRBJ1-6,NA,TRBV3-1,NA,TGTGCCAGCAGCCAACATTCACCCCTCCACTTT,CASSQHSPLHF
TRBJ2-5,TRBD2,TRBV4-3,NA,TGCGCCAGCAATAGCGGGGTGGGGCAAGAGACCCAGTACTTC,CASNSGVGQETQYF
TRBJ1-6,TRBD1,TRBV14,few,TGTGCCAGCAGCCCGACAGGGTTTAATTCACCCCTCCACTTT,CASSPTGFNSPLHF
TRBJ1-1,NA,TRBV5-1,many,TGCGCCAGCAGCTTGGTACAGGGAATGATCACTGAAGCTTTCTTT,CASSLVQGMITEAFF
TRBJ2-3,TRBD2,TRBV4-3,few,TGCGCCAGCAGCCAAGCTGGGACTAGCGGAGATACGCAGTATTTT,CASSQAGTSGDTQYF
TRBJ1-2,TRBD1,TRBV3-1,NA,TGTGCCAGCAGACCGACAGGGTTCTCTGGCTACACCTTC,CASRPTGFSGYTF
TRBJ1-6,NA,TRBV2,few,TGTGCCAGCAGTGCGGCGAATTCACCCCTCCACTTT,CASSAANSPLHF
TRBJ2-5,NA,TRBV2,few,TGTGCCAGCAGCCGACTAGAAAGTTGGGAGACCCAGTACTTC,CASSRLESWETQYF
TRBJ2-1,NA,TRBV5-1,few,TGCGCCAGCAGCCCGAGGAGGGGGGGCAATGAGCAGTTCTTC,CASSPRRGGNEQFF
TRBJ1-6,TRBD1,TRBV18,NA,TGTGCCAGCTCCGGGGACAGGGAATCACCCCTCCACTTT,CASSGDRESPLHF
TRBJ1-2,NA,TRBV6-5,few,TGTGCCAGCAGTTATTTAATCAGTGGCTACACCTTC,CASSYLISGYTF
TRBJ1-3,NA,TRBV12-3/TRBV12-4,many,TGTGCCAGCAGACTACAGGTGATCTCTGGAAACACCATATATTTT,CASRLQVISGNTIYF